This record concerns one T cell receptor (beta chain) sequence. Its antigen is unknown. Trimming left V 7 bases short and J 3 bases short, with 15 bases between. The length of the CDR3 is 14 residues. The germline V gene has CDR1 LNHNV and CDR2 YYDKDF (reference sequence). Patients picked for sequencing had shown CD8+CD57+ cell expansion detected by flow cytometry. The blood sampling took place in patients who had so far received no therapy. The data are from a study of CD8+CD57+ T cells in acquired aplastic anemia. Across the study: Sorted CD4+ and CD8+ cell DNA averaged around 3.3 ug. Notes on the study in general: Patients versus controls showed no significant CD8+ Simpson's diversity difference. Around 27 was the count of CD8+ CDR3 sequences that patients shared with controls.

The template used for profiling TCR beta VDJ and CDR3 was genomic DNA. One entry per CDR3 protein, called by TCRdb with MiXCR from the reads. The sample comprises about 160,000 distinct CDR3 sequences, 45% to 55% of which are singletons, and approximately 3% rests with the top ten. The source is a human donor with aplastic anemia. The chain has TRBV15 and TRBJ1-1; D call uncertain. Sequencing was performed on sorted CD4+, CD8+, or CD8+CD57+ T cells (not recorded which) from PBMCs. The CDR3 DNA reads TGTGCCACCACGATAAGCAGTCTGGACACTGAAGCTTTCTTT. It is translated as CATTISSLDTEAFF.